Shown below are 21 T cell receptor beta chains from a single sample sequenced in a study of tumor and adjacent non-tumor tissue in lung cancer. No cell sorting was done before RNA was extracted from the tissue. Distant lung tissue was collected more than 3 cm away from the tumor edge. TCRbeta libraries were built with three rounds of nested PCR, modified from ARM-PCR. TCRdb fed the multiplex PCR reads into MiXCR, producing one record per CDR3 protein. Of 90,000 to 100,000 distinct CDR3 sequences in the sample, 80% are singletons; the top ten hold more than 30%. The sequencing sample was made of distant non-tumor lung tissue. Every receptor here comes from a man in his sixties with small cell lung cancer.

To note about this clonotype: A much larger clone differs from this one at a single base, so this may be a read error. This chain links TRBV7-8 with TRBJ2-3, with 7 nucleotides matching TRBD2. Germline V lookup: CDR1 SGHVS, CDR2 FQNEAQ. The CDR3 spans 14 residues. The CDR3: CANSRSNSGDTQYF. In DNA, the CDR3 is TGTGCCAACAGCCGTAGCAATAGCGGGGATACGCAGTATTTT.

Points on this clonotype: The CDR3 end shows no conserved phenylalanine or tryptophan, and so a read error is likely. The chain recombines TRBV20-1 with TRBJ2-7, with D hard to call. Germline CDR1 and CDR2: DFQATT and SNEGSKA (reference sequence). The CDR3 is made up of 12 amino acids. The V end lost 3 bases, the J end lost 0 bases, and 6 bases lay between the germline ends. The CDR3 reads CSASTISYEQYI. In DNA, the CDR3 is TGCAGTGCTAGTACTATCTCCTACGAGCAGTACATA.

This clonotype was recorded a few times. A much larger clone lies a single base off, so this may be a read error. CDR3 loop: CTSVPRTGDLNEQFF. Here the CDR3 DNA reads TGTACCAGCGTCCCAAGGACAGGGGATCTAAATGAGCAGTTCTTC. The rearrangement uses TRBV12-3 or TRBV12-4 and TRBJ2-1; TRBD1 agrees at 9 bases. The CDR3 covers 15 residues.

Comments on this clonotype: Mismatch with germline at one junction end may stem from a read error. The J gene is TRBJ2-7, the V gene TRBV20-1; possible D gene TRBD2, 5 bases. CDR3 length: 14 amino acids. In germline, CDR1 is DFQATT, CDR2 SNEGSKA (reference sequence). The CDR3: CSTSMFKGSYEQYF. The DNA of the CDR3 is TGCAGTACTAGTATGTTTAAGGGATCCTACGAGCAGTACTTC.

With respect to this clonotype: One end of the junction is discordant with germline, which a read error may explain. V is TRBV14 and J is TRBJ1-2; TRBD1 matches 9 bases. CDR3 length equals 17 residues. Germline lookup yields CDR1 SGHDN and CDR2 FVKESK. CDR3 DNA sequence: TGTGCCAGCAGCCGCCAGGACAGGGGAAACCCTAACTATGGCTACACATTC. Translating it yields CASSRQDRGNPNYGYTF.

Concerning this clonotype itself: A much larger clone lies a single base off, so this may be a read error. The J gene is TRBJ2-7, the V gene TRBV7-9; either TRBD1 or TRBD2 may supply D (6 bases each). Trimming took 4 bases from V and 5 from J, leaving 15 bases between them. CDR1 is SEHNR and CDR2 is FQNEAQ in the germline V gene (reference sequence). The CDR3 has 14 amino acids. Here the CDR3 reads CASSSQGGSHEQYF. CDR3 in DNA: TGTGCCAGCAGCTCGCAAGGGGGGTCCCACGAGCAGTACTTC.

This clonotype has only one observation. Written as DNA, the CDR3 is TGCAGCGGAGCCCCGTTGCTGGGCTATCACAATGAGCAGTTCTTC. Its protein product is CSGAPLLGYHNEQFF. This rearrangement joins TRBV29-1 to TRBJ2-1; D uncertain. The CDR3 loop spans 15 amino acids. The germline V and J ends were trimmed by 7 bases and 5 bases, with 21 bases remaining between them. Germline lookup yields CDR1 SQVTM and CDR2 ANQGSEA.

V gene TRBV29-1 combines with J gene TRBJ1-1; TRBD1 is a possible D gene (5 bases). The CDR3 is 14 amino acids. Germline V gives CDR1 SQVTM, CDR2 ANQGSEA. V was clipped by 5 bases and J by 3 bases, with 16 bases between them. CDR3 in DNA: TGCAGCGTTTTTACAGGACCAGGGTACACTGAAGCTTTCTTT. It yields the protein CSVFTGPGYTEAFF.

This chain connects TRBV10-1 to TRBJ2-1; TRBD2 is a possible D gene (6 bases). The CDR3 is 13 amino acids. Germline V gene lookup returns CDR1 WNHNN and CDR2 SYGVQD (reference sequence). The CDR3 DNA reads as TGCACCACGAGTACTAGCATGTACAATGAGCAGTTCTTC. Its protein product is CTTSTSMYNEQFF.

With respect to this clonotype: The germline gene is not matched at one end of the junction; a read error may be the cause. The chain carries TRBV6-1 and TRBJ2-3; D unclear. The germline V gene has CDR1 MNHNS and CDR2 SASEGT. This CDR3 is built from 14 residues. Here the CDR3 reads CANSEGSYTDTQYF. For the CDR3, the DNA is TGTGCCAACAGTGAAGGATCCTACACAGATACGCAGTATTTT.

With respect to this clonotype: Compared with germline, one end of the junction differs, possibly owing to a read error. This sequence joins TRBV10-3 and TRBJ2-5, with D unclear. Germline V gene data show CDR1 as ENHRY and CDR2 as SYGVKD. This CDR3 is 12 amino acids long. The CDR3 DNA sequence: TGTGCCATCAGTGCCAAGGAAGAGATCCAGTACTTC. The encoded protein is CAISAKEEIQYF.

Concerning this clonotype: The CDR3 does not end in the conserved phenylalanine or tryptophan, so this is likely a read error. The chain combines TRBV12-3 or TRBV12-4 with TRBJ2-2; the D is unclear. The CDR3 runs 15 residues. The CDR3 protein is CASSSGSPNTRELFI. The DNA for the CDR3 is TGTGCCAGTAGTTCCGGGTCCCCCAACACCAGGGAGCTGTTTATT.

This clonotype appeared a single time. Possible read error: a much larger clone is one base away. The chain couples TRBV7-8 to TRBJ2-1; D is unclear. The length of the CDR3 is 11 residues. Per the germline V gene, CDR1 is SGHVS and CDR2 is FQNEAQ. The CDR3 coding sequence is TGTGCCAGCAGCCGAGTAAATGAGCATTTCTTC. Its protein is CASSRVNEHFF.

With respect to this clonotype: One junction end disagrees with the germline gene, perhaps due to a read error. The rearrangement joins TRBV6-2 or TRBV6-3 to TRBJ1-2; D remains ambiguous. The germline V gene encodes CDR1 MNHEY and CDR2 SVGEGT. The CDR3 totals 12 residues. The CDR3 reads CDSSSHSAGYTF. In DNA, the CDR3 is TGTGACAGCAGTTCGCACAGTGCTGGCTACACCTTC.

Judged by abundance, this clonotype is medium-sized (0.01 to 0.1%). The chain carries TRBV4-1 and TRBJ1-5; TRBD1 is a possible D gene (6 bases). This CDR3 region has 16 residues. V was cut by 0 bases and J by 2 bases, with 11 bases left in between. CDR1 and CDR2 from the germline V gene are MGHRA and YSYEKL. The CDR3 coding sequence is TGCGCCAGCAGCCAAGATCGGGGGCGGCGCAATCAGCCCCAGCATTTT. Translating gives CASSQDRGRRNQPQHF.

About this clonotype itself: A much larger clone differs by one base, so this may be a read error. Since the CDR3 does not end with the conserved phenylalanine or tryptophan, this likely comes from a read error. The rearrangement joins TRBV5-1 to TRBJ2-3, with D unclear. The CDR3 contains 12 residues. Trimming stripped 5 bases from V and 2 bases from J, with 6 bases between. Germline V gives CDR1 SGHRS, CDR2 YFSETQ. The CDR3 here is CASRSITDTQYL. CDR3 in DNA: TGCGCCAGCAGGTCCATCACAGATACGCAGTATTTG.

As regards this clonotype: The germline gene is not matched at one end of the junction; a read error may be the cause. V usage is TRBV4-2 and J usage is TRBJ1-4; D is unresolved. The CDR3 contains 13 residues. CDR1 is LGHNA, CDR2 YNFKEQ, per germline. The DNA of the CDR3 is TGTGCCGGCAGCCACCCGGACCGAATGGAACTGTTTTTT. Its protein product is CAGSHPDRMELFF.

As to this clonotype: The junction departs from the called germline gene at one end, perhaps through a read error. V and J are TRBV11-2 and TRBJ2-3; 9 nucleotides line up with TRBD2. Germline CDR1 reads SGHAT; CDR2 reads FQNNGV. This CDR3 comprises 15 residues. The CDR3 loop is CASSPLGTSSDMQYF. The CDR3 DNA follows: TGTGCCAGCAGCCCCTTAGGGACTAGCTCAGATATGCAGTATTTT.

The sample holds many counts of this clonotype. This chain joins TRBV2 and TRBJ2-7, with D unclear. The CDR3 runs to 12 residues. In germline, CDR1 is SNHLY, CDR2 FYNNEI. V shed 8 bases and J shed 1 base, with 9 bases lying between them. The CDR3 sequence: CASGIWSYEQYV. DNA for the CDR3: TGTGCCAGCGGGATCTGGTCCTACGAGCAGTACGTC.

In DNA, the CDR3 is TGTGCCAGCAGATCAAAACCGAGGACTAGAGGGAGTGGTAATGAGCAGTTCTTC. It encodes CASRSKPRTRGSGNEQFF. The rearrangement uses TRBV11-1 and TRBJ2-1; 7 bases fit TRBD2. The V and J ends lost 6 bases and 7 bases, in that order; junction bases with no gene match: 21. The CDR3 is 18 amino acids. Germline V gene data show CDR1 as SGHAT and CDR2 as FQDESV (reference sequence).

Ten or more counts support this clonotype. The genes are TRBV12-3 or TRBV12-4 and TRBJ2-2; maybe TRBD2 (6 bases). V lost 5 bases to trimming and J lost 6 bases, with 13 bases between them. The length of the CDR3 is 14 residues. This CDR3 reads CASSKTEGPGELFF. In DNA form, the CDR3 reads TGTGCCAGCAGTAAGACGGAGGGCCCCGGGGAGCTGTTTTTT.